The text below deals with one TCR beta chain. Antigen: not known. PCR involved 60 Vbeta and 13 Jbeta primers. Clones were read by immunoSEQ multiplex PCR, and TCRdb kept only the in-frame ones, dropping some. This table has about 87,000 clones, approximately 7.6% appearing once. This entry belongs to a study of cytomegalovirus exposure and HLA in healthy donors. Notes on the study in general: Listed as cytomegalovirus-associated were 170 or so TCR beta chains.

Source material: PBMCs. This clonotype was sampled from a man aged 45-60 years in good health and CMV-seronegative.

The CDR3 here is CASSISTGLSSSYNEQFF. CDR3 nucleotide sequence: TGTGCCAGTAGTATCTCTACGGGACTATCGAGCTCCTACAATGAGCAGTTCTTC. The chain is built from TRBV19 and TRBJ2-1; 7 nucleotides align to TRBD2. This CDR3 is 18 amino acids long. After removal of 3 bases from V and 0 bases from J, the junction contained 11 bases not matched to a gene. In germline, CDR1 is LNHDA, CDR2 SQIVND (reference sequence).